This T cell receptor beta chain was obtained from a study of T cells in tuberculosis. Turning to the study itself: CD1B tetramers identified T cells specific for mycobacterial lipid GMM.

Trimming cost V 4 bases and J 4 bases; bases outside gene matches: 7. CDR3 length: 17 amino acids. In germline, CDR1 is KGHSH, CDR2 LQKENI. Sorting used thawed, overnight-rested PBMC stained with anti-CD3, a viability dye and GMM-loaded CD1B tetramer. C32 glucose monomycolate from Rhodococcus equi was loaded onto the CD1B tetramers. CD14-expressing monocytes were removed from PBMC before cryopreservation and sorting. Tetramer-negative cells, about 97,000 per donor, were also sorted. The study's findings and limits: T cells binding CD1B-GMM tetramer weakly possibly escaped the sort.

TCRdb's copy holds only in-frame clones and misses some; the assay was immunoSEQ multiplex PCR. The sample includes 61,000 or so clones, 65% to 90% of them seen just once. This TCR derives from an adult woman with latent tuberculosis. This chain uses TRBV18 with TRBJ2-6, with TRBD1 matching over 10 bases. The specimen sequenced was CD1b-GMM tetramer-negative cells sorted from PBMCs. CDR3 sequence reads: CASSRGTGAPGANVLTF. CDR3 DNA: TGTGCCAGCTCACGGGGGACAGGGGCGCCCGGGGCCAACGTCCTGACTTTC.